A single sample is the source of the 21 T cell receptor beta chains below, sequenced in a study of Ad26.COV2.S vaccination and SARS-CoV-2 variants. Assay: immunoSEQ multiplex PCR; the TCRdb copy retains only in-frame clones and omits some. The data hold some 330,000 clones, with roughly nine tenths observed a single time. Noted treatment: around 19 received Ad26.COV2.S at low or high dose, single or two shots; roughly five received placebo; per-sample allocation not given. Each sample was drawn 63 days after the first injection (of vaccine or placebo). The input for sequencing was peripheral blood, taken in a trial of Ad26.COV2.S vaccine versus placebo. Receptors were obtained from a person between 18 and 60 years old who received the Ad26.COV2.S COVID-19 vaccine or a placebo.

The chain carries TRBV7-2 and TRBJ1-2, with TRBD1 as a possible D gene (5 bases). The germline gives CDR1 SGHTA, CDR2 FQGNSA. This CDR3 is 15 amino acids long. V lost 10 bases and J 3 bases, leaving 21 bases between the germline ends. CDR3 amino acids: CAISYQRLGDYGYTF. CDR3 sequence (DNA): TGTGCCATCTCCTACCAACGGCTAGGGGACTATGGCTACACCTTC.

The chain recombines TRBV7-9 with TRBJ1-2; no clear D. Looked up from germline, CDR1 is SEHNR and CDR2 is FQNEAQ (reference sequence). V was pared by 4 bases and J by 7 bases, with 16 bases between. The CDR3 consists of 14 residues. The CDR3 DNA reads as TGTGCCAGCAGCTCGGGAGCAAAAACGGTTGGCTACACCTTC. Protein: CASSSGAKTVGYTF.

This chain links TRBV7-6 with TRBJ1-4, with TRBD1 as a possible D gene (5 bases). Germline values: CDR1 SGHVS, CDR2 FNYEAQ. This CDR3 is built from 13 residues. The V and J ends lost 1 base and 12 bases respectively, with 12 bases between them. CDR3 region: CASSLVRGGQLFF. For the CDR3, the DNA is TGTGCCAGCAGCTTAGTTAGGGGAGGGCAACTGTTTTTT.

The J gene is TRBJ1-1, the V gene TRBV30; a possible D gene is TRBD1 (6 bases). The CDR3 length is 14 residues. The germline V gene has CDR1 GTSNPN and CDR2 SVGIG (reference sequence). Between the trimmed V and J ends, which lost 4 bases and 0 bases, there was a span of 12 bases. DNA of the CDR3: TGTGCCTGGAACGGGACACCCATGAACACTGAAGCTTTCTTT. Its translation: CAWNGTPMNTEAFF.

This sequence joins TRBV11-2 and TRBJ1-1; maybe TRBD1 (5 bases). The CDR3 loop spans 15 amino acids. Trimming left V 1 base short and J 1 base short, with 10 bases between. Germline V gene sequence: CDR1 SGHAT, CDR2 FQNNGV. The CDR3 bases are TGTGCCAGCAGCTTAGTTGCGGGGACGAACACTGAAGCTTTCTTT. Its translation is CASSLVAGTNTEAFF.

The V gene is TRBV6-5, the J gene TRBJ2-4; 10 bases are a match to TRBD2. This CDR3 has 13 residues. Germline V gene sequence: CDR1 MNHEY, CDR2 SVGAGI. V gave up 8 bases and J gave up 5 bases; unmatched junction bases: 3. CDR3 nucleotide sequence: TGTGCCAGCTCCGGGACTAGCGAAAACATTCAGTACTTC. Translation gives CASSGTSENIQYF.

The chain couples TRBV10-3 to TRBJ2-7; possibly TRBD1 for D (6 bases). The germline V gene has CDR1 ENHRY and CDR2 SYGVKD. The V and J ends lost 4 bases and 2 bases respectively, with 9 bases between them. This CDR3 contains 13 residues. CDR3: CAISVGATYEQYF. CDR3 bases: TGTGCCATCAGTGTGGGGGCAACCTACGAGCAGTACTTC.

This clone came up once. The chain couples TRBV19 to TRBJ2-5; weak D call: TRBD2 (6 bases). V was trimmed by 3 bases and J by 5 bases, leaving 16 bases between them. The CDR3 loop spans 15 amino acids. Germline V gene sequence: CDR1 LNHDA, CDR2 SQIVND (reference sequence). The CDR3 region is CASSIRGFHGETQYF. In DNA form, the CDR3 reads TGTGCCAGTAGTATCCGGGGGTTCCATGGGGAGACCCAGTACTTC.

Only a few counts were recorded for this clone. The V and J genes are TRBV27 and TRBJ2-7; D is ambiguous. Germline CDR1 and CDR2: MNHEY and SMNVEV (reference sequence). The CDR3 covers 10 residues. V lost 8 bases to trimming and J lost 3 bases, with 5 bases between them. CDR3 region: CASGYYEQYF. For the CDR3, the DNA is TGTGCCAGCGGTTACTACGAGCAGTACTTC.

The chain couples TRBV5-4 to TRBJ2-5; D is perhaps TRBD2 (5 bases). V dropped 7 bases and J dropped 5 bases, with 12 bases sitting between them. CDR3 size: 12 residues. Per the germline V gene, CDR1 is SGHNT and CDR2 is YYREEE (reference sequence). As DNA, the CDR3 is TGTGCCAGCGGAGGAGCAGTGGAGACCCAGTACTTC. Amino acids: CASGGAVETQYF.

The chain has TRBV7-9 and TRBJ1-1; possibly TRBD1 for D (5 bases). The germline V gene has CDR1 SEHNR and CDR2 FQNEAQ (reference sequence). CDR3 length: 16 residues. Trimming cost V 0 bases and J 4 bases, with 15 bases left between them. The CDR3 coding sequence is TGTGCCAGCAGCTTAGCGCGCTCAGGGCTGGGCACTGAAGCTTTCTTT. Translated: CASSLARSGLGTEAFF. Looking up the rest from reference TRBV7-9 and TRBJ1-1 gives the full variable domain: DTGVSQNPRHKITKRGQNVTFRCDPISEHNRLYWYRQTLGQGPEFLTYFQNEAQLEKSRLLSDRFSAERPKGSFSTLEIQRTEQGDSAMYLCASSLARSGLGTEAFFGQGTRLTVV.

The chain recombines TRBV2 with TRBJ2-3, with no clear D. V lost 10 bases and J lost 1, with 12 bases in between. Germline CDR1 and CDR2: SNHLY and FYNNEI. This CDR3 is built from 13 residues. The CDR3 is CATVTLGTDTQYF. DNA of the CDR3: TGTGCCACCGTGACACTCGGCACAGATACGCAGTATTTT. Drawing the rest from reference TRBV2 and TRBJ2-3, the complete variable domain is EPEVTQTPSHQVTQMGQEVILRCVPISNHLYFYWYRQILGQKVEFLVSFYNNEISEKSEIFDDQFSVERPDGSNFTLKIRSTKLEDSAMYFCATVTLGTDTQYFGPGTRLTVL.

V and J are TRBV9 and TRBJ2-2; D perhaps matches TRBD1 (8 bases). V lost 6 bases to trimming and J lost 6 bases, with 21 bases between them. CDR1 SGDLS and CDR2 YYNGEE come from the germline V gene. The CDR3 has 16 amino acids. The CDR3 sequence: CASKETGAGVPGELFF. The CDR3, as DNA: TGTGCCAGCAAGGAGACAGGGGCGGGAGTTCCCGGGGAGCTGTTTTTT.

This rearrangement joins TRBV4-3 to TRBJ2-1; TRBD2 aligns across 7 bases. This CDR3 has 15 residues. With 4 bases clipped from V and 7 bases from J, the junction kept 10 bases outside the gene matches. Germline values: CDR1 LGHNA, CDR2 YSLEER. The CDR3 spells CASSPWTGRRNEQFF. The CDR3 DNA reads TGCGCCAGCAGCCCTTGGACCGGGAGGAGGAATGAGCAGTTCTTC.

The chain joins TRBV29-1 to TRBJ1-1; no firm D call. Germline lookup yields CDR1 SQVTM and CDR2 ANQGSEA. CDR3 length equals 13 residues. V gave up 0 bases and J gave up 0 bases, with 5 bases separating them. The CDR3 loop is CSVEDGMNTEAFF. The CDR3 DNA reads TGCAGCGTTGAAGACGGAATGAACACTGAAGCTTTCTTT.

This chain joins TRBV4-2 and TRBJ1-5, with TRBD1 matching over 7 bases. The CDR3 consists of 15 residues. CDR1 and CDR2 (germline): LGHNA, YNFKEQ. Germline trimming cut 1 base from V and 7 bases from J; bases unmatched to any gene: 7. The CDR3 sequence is CASSQVGDSGQPQHF. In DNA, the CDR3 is TGTGCCAGCAGCCAAGTGGGGGACAGCGGGCAGCCCCAGCATTTT.

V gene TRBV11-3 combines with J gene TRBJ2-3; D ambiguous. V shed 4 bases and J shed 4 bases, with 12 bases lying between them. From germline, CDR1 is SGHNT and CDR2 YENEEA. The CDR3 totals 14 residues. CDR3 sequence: CASSSGALADTQYF. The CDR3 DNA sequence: TGTGCCAGCAGCTCTGGCGCACTGGCAGATACGCAGTATTTT.

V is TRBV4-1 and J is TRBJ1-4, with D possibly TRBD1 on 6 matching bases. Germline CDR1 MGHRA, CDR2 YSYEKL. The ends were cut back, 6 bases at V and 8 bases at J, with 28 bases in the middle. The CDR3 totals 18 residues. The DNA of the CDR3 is TGCGCCAGCAGGCCTGGCACAGGGACGGTCTCGGGTTGGGAAAAACTGTTTTTT. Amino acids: CASRPGTGTVSGWEKLFF.

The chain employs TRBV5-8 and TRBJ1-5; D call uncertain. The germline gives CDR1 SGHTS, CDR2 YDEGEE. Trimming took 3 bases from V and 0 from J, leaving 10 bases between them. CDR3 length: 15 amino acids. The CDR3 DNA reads TGTGCCAGCAGCTCAGATGGGTATAGCAATCAGCCCCAGCATTTT. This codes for CASSSDGYSNQPQHF.

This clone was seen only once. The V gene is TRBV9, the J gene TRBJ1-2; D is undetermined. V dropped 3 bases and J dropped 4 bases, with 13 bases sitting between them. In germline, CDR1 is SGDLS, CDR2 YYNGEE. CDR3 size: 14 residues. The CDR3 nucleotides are TGTGCCAGCAGCGGAGAAGGACGGCCCTATGGCTACACCTTC. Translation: CASSGEGRPYGYTF.

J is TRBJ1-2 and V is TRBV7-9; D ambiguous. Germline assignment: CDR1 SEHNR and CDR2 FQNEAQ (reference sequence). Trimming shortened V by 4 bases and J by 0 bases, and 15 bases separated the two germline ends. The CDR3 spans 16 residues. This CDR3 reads CASSSHSRESNYGYTF. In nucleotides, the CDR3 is TGTGCCAGCAGCTCACATTCAAGGGAATCTAACTATGGCTACACCTTC.